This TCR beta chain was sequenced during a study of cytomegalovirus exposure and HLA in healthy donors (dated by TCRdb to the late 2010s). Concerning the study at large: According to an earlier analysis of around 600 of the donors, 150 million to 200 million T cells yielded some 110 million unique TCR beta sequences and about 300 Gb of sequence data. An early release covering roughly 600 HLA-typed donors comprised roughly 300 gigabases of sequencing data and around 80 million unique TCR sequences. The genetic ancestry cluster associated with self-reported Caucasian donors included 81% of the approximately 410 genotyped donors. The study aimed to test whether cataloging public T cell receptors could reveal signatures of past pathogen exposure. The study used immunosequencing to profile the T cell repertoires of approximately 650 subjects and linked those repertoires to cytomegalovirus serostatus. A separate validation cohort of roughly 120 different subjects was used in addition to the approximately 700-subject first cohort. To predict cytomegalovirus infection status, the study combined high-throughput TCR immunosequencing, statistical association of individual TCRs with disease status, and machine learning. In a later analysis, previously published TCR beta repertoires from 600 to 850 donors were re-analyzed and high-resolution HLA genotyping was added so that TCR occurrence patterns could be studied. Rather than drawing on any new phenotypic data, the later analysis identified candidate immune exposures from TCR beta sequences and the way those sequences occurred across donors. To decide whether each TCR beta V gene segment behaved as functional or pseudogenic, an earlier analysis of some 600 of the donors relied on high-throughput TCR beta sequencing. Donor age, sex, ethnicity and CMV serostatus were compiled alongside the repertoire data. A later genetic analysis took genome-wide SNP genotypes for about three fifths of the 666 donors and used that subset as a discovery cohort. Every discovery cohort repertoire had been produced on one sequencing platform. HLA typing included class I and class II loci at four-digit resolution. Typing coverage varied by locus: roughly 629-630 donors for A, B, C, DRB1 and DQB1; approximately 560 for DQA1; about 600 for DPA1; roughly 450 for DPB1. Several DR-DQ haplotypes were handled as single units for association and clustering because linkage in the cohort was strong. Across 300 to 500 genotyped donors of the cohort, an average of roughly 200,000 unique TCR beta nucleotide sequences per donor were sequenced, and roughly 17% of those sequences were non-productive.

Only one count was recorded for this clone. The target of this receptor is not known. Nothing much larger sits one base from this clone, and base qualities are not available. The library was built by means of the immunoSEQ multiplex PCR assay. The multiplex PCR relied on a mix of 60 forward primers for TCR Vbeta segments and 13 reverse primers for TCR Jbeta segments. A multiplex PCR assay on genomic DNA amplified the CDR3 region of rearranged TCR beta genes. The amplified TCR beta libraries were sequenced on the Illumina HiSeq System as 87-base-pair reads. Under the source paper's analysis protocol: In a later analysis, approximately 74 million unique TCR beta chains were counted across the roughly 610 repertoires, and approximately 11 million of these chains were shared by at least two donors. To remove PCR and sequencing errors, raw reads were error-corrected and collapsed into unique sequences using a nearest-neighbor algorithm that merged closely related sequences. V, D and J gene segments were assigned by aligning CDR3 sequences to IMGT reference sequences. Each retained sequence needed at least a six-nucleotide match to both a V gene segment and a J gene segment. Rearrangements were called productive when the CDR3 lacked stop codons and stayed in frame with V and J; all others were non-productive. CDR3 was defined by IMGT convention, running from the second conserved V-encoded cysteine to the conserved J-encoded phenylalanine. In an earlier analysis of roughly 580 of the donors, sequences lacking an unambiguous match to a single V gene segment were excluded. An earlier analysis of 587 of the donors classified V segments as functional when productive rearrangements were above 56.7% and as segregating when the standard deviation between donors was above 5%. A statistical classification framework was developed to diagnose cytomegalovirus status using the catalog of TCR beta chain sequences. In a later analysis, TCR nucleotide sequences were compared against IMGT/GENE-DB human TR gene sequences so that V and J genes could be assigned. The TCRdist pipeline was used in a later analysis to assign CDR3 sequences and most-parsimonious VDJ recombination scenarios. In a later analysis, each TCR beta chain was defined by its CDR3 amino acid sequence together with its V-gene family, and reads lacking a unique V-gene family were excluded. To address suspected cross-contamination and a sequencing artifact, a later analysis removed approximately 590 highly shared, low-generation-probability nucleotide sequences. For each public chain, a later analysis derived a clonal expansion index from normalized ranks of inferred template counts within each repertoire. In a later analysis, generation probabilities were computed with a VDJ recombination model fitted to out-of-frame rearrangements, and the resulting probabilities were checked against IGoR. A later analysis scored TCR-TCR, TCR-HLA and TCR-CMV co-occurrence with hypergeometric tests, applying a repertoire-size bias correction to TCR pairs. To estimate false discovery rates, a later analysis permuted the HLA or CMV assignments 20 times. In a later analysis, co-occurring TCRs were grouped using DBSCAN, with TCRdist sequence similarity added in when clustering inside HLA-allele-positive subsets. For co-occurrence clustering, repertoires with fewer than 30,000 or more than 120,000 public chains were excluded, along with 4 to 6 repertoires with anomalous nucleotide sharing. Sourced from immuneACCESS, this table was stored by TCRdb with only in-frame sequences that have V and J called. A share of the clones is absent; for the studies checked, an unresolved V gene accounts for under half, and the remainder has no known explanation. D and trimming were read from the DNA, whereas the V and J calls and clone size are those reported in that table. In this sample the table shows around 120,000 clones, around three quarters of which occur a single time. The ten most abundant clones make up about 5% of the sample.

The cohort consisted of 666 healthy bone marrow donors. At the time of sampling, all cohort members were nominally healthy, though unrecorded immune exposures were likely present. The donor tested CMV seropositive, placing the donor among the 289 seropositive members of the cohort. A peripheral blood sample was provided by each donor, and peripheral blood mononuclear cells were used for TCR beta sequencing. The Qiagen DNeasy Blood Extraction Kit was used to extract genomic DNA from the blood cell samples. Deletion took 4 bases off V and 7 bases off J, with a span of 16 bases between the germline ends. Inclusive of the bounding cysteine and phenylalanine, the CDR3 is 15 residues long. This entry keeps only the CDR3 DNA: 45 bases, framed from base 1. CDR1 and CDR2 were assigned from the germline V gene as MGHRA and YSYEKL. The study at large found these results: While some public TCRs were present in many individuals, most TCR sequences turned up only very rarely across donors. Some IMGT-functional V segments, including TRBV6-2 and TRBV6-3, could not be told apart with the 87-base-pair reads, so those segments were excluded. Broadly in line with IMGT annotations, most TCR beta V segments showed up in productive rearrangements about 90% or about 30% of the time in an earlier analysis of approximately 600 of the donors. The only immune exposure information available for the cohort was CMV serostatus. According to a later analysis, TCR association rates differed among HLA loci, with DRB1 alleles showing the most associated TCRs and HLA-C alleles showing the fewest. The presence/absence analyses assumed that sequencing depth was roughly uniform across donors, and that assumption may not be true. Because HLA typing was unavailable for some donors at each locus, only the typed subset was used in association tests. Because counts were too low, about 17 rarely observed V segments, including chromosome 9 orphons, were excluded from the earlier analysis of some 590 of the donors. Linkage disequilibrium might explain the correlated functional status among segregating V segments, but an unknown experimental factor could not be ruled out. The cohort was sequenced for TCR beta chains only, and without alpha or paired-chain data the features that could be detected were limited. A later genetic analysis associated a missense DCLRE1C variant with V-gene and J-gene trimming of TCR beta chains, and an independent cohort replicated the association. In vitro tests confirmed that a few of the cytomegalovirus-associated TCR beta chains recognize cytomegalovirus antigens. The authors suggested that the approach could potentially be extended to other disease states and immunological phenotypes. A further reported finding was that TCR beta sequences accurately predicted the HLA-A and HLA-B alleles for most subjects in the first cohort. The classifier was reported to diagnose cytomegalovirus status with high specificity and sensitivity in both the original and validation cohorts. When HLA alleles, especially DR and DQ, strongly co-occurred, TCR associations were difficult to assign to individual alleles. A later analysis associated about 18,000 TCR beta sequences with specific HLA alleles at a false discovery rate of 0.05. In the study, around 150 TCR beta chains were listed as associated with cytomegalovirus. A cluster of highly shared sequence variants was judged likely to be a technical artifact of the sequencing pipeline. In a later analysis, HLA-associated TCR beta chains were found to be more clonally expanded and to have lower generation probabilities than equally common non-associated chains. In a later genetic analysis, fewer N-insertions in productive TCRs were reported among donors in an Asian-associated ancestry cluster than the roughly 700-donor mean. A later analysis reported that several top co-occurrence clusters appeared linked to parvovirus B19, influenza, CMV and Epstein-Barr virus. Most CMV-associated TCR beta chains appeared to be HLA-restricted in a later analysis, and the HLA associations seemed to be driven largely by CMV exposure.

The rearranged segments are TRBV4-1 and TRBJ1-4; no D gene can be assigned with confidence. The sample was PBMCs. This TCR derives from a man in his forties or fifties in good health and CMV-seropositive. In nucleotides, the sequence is TGCGCCAGCAGCCTTGACCGGGGAATTGGTGAAAAACTGTTTTTT. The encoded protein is CASSLDRGIGEKLFF.